This entry lists 10 T cell receptor beta chains sequenced from one sample in a study of blood T cell repertoires in COVID-19. Assay: immunoSEQ multiplex PCR; the TCRdb copy retains only in-frame clones and omits some. The sample lists 310,000 or so clones, around 87% occurring once. Sequenced input: PBMCs or T cells enriched from blood (not recorded which). These receptors were collected from a woman between 18 and 30 years old with acute COVID-19.

CDR3 coding DNA: TGTGCCAGCAGCCTGCGACAGGGAGGCACAGATACGCAGTATTTT. Translation gives CASSLRQGGTDTQYF. The chain combines TRBV7-8 with TRBJ2-3; 7 bases are a match to TRBD1. Germline V lookup: CDR1 SGHVS, CDR2 FQNEAQ. The CDR3 runs 15 residues. J was trimmed by 1 base and V by 5 bases; bases with no gene match: 6.

J is TRBJ2-7 and V is TRBV28, with TRBD1 identical over 8 bases. The CDR3 runs to 15 residues. The trim removed 6 bases at V and 1 base at J, leaving 8 bases unmatched. Germline CDR1 MDHEN, CDR2 SYDVKM. The CDR3 sequence: CASRVDRGGSYEQYF. The CDR3 nucleotides are TGTGCCAGCAGGGTAGACAGGGGTGGTTCCTACGAGCAGTACTTC.

This chain connects TRBV13 to TRBJ2-5; 9 bases map to TRBD2. The V gene end was trimmed by 5 bases and the J gene end by 5 bases; junction bases not matched to a gene: 6. The CDR3 totals 14 residues. Looked up from germline, CDR1 is PRHDT and CDR2 is FYEKMQ (reference sequence). The CDR3 region is CASSVAGAGETQYF. In DNA, the CDR3 is TGTGCCAGCAGCGTAGCGGGAGCGGGGGAGACCCAGTACTTC. Looking up the rest from reference TRBV13 and TRBJ2-5 gives the full variable domain: AAGVIQSPRHLIKEKRETATLKCYPIPRHDTVYWYQQGPGQDPQFLISFYEKMQSDKGSIPDRFSAQQFSDYHSELNMSSLELGDSALYFCASSVAGAGETQYFGPGTRLLVL.

This clone was detected once. This rearrangement joins TRBV30 to TRBJ1-5; 8 bases align to TRBD1. Trimming at V came to 3 bases and at J to 6 bases, leaving 4 bases not matched to a gene. The CDR3 is 13 amino acids. The germline CDR1 and CDR2 sequences are GTSNPN and SVGIG (reference sequence). Here the CDR3 DNA reads TGTGCCTGGAGAGGACAGGGATCTCAGCCCCAGCATTTT. Translated, it gives CAWRGQGSQPQHF. Full variable domain (remainder filled in from reference TRBV30 and TRBJ1-5): SQTIHQWPATLVQPVGSPLSLECTVEGTSNPNLYWYRQAAGRGLQLLFYSVGIGQISSEVPQNLSASRPQDRQFILSSKKLLLSDSGFYLCAWRGQGSQPQHFGDGTRLSIL.

The gene calls are TRBV30 and TRBJ1-2, with D maybe TRBD1 (5 bases). Trimming removed 1 base from V and 3 bases from J, with 18 bases in between. This CDR3 has 16 residues. The germline V gene encodes CDR1 GTSNPN and CDR2 SVGIG (reference sequence). Here the CDR3 reads CAWSEEWGGSYYGYTF. For the CDR3, the DNA is TGTGCCTGGAGTGAGGAGTGGGGGGGGAGCTACTATGGCTACACCTTC.

V usage is TRBV4-2 and J usage is TRBJ2-7, with D perhaps matching TRBD2 (6 bases). CDR1 LGHNA and CDR2 YNFKEQ come from the germline V gene. V was trimmed by 1 base and J by 6 bases, leaving 13 bases between them. The CDR3 is made up of 14 amino acids. The CDR3 nucleotides are TGTGCCAGCAGCCAAGGGGCCCCTAGCGCCGAGCAGTACTTC. This gives the protein CASSQGAPSAEQYF.

This clone came up once. The V and J genes are TRBV6-5 and TRBJ1-1; the match to TRBD1 covers 7 bases. The CDR3 sequence is 14 residues long. Trimming removed 6 bases from V and 11 bases from J; junction bases left unmatched: 15. Per germline, CDR1 MNHEY and CDR2 SVGAGI. In DNA, the CDR3 is TGTGCCAGCAGATCACCTAGGGGGCAGGGTGACGCTTTCTTT. It encodes CASRSPRGQGDAFF.

The chain uses TRBV6-6 and TRBJ1-1; D perhaps matches TRBD1 (5 bases). V shed 6 bases and J shed 3 bases, with 14 bases lying between them. The CDR3 is 14 residues long. The germline V gene has CDR1 MNHNY and CDR2 SVGAGI (reference sequence). The CDR3 loop reads CASREQGFYTEAFF. In nucleotides, the CDR3 is TGTGCCAGCAGAGAGCAGGGCTTTTACACTGAAGCTTTCTTT.

The chain carries TRBV20-1 and TRBJ2-5; possibly TRBD2 for D (5 bases). Germline CDR1 and CDR2: DFQATT and SNEGSKA (reference sequence). This CDR3 spans 10 amino acids. Trimming cost V 1 base and J 9 bases, with 6 bases left between them. The CDR3 DNA sequence: TGCAGTGCTAGAGTGGAGGCCCAGTACTTC. It yields the protein CSARVEAQYF.

The chain is built from TRBV7-8 and TRBJ2-7; D ambiguous. CDR3 length: 15 amino acids. Trimming pared 5 bases from V and 7 bases from J, leaving 21 bases between. Germline CDR1 SGHVS, CDR2 FQNEAQ. The CDR3 DNA reads as TGTGCCAGCAGCCCCTCTTCGTCAGGCGTACCTGAGCAGTACTTC. As protein: CASSPSSSGVPEQYF.